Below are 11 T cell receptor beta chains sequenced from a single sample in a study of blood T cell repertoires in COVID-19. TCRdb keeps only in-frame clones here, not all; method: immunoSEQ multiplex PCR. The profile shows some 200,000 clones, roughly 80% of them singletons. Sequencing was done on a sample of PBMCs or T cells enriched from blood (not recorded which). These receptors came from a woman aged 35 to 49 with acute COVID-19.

This chain's CDR3 is CASSLVLAGGLAEQYF. The CDR3 bases are TGTGCCAGCAGCTTAGTTCTAGCGGGGGGGCTGGCCGAGCAGTACTTC. The rearrangement links TRBV7-9 to TRBJ2-7; 12 positions match TRBD2. V trimming: 1 base; J trimming: 6 bases; junction bases outside the gene matches: 7. The CDR3 totals 16 residues. Germline V gives CDR1 SEHNR, CDR2 FQNEAQ (reference sequence).

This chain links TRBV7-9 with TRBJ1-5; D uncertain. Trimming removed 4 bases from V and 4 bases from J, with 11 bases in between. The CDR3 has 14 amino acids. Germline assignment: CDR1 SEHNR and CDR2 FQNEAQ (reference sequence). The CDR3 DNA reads TGTGCCAGCAGCTCCACAGAGTCTAATCAGCCCCAGCATTTT. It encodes CASSSTESNQPQHF.

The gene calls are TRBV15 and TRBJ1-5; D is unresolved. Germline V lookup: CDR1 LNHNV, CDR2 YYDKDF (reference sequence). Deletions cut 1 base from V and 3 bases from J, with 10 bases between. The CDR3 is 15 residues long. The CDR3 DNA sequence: TGTGCCACCAGCAGAGGGAGGACTTCCAATCAGCCCCAGCATTTT. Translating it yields CATSRGRTSNQPQHF.

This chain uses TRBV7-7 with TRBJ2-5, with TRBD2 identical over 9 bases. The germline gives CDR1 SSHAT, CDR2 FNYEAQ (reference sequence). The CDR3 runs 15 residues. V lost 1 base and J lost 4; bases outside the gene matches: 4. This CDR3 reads CASSLGTSEGETQYF. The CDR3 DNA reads TGTGCCAGCAGCTTAGGGACTAGCGAAGGAGAGACCCAGTACTTC. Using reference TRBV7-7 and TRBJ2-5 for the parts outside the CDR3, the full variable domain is GAGVSQSPRYKVTKRGQDVTLRCDPISSHATLYWYQQALGQGPEFLTYFNYEAQPDKSGLPSDRFSAERPEGSISTLTIQRTEQRDSAMYRCASSLGTSEGETQYFGPGTRLLVL.

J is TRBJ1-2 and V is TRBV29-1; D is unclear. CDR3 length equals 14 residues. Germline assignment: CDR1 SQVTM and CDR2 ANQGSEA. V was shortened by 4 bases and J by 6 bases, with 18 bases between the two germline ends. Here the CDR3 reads CSVGAPPPNDGYTF. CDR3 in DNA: TGCAGCGTTGGAGCTCCCCCCCCCAATGATGGCTACACCTTC.

In DNA, the CDR3 is TGTGCCAGCAGCTTACAGGGTTCTAGCACAGATACGCAGTATTTT. Translation gives CASSLQGSSTDTQYF. The rearrangement joins TRBV5-4 to TRBJ2-3; weak D call: TRBD1 (6 bases). CDR1 is SGHNT and CDR2 is YYREEE in the germline V gene (reference sequence). V dropped 2 bases and J dropped 0 bases, with 10 bases sitting between them. The CDR3 consists of 15 residues.

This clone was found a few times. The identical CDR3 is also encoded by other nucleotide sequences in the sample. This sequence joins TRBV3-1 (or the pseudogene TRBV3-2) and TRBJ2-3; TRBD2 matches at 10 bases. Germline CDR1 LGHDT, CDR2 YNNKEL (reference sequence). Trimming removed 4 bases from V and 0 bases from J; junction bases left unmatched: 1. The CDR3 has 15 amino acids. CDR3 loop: CASSPTSGSTDTQYF. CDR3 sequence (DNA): TGTGCCAGCAGCCCGACTAGCGGGAGCACAGATACGCAGTATTTT.

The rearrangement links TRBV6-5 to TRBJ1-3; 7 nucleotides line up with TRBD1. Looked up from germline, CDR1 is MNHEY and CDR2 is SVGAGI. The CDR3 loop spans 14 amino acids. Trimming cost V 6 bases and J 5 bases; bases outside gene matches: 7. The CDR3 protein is CASRPRQGRNTIYF. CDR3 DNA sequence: TGTGCCAGCAGGCCCCGACAGGGTCGAAACACCATATATTTT.

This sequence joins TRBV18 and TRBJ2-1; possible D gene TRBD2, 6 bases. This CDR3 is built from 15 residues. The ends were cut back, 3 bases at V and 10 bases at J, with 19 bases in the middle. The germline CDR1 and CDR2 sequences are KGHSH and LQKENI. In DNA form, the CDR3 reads TGTGCCAGCTCACCGGCACTAGCAACCGCAGGGGAGCAGTTCTTC. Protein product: CASSPALATAGEQFF.

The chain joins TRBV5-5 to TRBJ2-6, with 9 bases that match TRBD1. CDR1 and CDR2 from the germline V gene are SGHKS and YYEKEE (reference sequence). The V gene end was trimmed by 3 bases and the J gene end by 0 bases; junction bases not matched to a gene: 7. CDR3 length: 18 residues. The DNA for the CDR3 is TGTGCCAGCAGCTCGCCGGGACAGGGCCTCTCTGGGGCCAACGTCCTGACTTTC. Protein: CASSSPGQGLSGANVLTF.

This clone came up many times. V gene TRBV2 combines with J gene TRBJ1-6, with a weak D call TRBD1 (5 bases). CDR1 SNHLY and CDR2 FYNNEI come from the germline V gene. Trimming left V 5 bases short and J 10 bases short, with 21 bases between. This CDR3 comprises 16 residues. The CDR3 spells CASSLTDSSGRSPLHF. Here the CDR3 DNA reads TGTGCCAGCAGTCTGACAGATTCAAGTGGCCGATCACCCCTCCACTTT.